The clone carrying this T cell receptor (beta chain) was seen ten or more times. This specimen comes from a study of T cells in Graves' hyperthyroidism and ophthalmopathy. Germline values: CDR1 SQVTM, CDR2 ANQGSEA. V was trimmed by 6 bases and J by 2 bases, leaving 13 bases between them. This CDR3 spans 13 amino acids. It was RNA transcripts that yielded the amplified TCR beta CDR3 regions. The TCR CDR3 was amplified in a first-round RT-PCR using the HTBI primer set. Each CDR3 protein is one row after TCRdb ran MiXCR on the multiplex PCR reads. The sample includes about 840,000 distinct CDR3 sequences, roughly 37% of them seen just once. The authors deemed Graves' hyperthyroidism stable absent ophthalmopathy progression within 18 months. Pregnant or lactating patients were excluded, as were those with uncontrolled infection or other autoimmune disease.

This sequence joins TRBV29-1 and TRBJ1-1, with a tentative D call TRBD1 (5 bases). Sequences were obtained from blood. The clonotype comes from a man younger than 30 with Graves' hyperthyroidism. The CDR3 spells CSVRGPVNTEAFF. DNA of the CDR3: TGCAGCGTGAGGGGACCAGTAAACACTGAAGCTTTCTTT.